A single sample is the source of the 27 T cell receptor beta chains below, sequenced in a study of T-cell memory formation after mild COVID-19. In TCRdb, the 5' RACE reads were re-called with MiXCR into one record per CDR3 protein. The data contain just over 350,000 distinct CDR3 sequences, about an eighth of them seen just once; the ten biggest clones take up around a fifth. Sequencing was done on a sample of PBMCs or a T cell subset sorted from them (not recorded which). Source of these receptors: a man aged 18-30 years who had mild COVID-19 (a few samples of this study predate the infection). Cell type and time point are not known.

This clonotype appeared once. This chain uses TRBV5-5 with TRBJ1-1; unclear D gene. Trimming shortened V by 4 bases and J by 2 bases, and 18 bases separated the two germline ends. This CDR3 is 16 amino acids long. Germline lookup yields CDR1 SGHKS and CDR2 YYEKEE (reference sequence). The CDR3 sequence is CASSAGMYKSNTEAFF. In DNA form, the CDR3 reads TGTGCCAGCAGCGCCGGGATGTACAAAAGCAACACTGAAGCTTTCTTT.

This sequence joins TRBV19 and TRBJ1-1; D is undetermined. The CDR3 covers 12 residues. Trimming left V 5 bases short and J 7 bases short, with 11 bases between. CDR1 and CDR2 from the germline V gene are LNHDA and SQIVND (reference sequence). The CDR3, as DNA: TGTGCCAGTAGTTCCCGGCGGGGTGAAGCTTTCTTT. Translated, it gives CASSSRRGEAFF.

This clonotype turned up a few times. This chain joins TRBV4-3 and TRBJ2-1; D might be TRBD1 or TRBD2, each matching 5 bases. The V end lost 4 bases, the J end lost 2 bases, and 15 bases lay between the germline ends. The CDR3 loop spans 16 amino acids. The germline CDR1 and CDR2 sequences are LGHNA and YSLEER. The CDR3 bases are TGCGCCAGCAGCCTCCGAGGGGTACTGCCCTACAATGAGCAGTTCTTC. It yields the protein CASSLRGVLPYNEQFF.

The table lists this clonotype with a few counts. The CDR3 DNA is TGTGCCAGCAGTCTCATCCCGACAGGGGGGGGCAATCAGCCCCAGCATTTT. This gives the protein CASSLIPTGGGNQPQHF. The rearrangement joins TRBV27 to TRBJ1-5, with 9 positions matching TRBD1. CDR1 and CDR2 from the germline V gene are MNHEY and SMNVEV (reference sequence). The CDR3 is made up of 17 amino acids. J gave up 2 bases and V 5 bases, and 10 bases lay outside the gene matches.

This clonotype was found many times. V usage is TRBV30 and J usage is TRBJ2-7; D ambiguous. This CDR3 spans 11 amino acids. Germline assignment: CDR1 GTSNPN and CDR2 SVGIG (reference sequence). V was shortened by 1 base and J by 3 bases, with 4 bases between the two germline ends. The CDR3 reads CAWSAFYEQYF. For the CDR3, the DNA is TGTGCCTGGAGTGCTTTCTACGAGCAGTACTTC.

The V gene is TRBV6-1, the J gene TRBJ1-2; D unclear. Germline CDR1 MNHNS, CDR2 SASEGT. Trimming shortened V by 5 bases and J by 7 bases, and 8 bases separated the two germline ends. The CDR3 contains 11 residues. CDR3 bases: TGTGCCAGCAGTACCTCCCTTGGCTACACCTTC. This sequence encodes CASSTSLGYTF.

This clonotype was observed at least ten times. The chain couples TRBV5-1 to TRBJ1-6; 9 nucleotides match TRBD1. Germline V gives CDR1 SGHRS, CDR2 YFSETQ. The CDR3 has 15 residues. J was trimmed by 7 bases and V by 3 bases; bases with no gene match: 5. In DNA, the CDR3 is TGCGCCAGCAGCTCCGGACAGGGGCAGAATTCACCCCTCCACTTT. Translation gives CASSSGQGQNSPLHF.

This clonotype was counted many times. The chain uses TRBV4-2 and TRBJ1-5; 8 positions match TRBD1. After removal of 6 bases from V and 1 base from J, the junction contained 5 bases not matched to a gene. The CDR3 totals 15 residues. The germline gives CDR1 LGHNA, CDR2 YNFKEQ. In DNA, the CDR3 is TGTGCCAGCAGTCTCCAGGGGGCAAGCAATCAGCCCCAGCATTTT. It encodes CASSLQGASNQPQHF.

The chain carries TRBV9 and TRBJ1-3; no firm D call. Germline V lookup: CDR1 SGDLS, CDR2 YYNGEE. V gave up 4 bases and J gave up 7 bases, with 15 bases separating them. CDR3 size: 14 residues. CDR3 amino acids: CASSPTLIPNTIYF. Here the CDR3 DNA reads TGTGCCAGCAGCCCCACTCTGATTCCGAACACCATATATTTT.

In its sample, this clonotype was seen many times. CDR3 amino acids: CASSRDSKPRSTDTQYF. As DNA, the CDR3 is TGCGCCAGCAGCCGGGACAGCAAACCACGAAGCACAGATACGCAGTATTTT. This chain uses TRBV5-1 with TRBJ2-3, with TRBD1 matching 7 bases. This CDR3 is built from 17 residues. The trim removed 4 bases at V and 0 bases at J, leaving 11 bases unmatched. Germline values: CDR1 SGHRS, CDR2 YFSETQ.

The chain recombines TRBV6-4 with TRBJ1-6; D ambiguous. This CDR3 has 16 amino acids. Germline V gene sequence: CDR1 MRHNA, CDR2 SNTAGT. Trimming shortened V by 7 bases and J by 10 bases, and 23 bases separated the two germline ends. CDR3 sequence (DNA): TGTGCCAGCACCCCGGGTGGAACCTCCCCTTCATCACCCCTCCACTTT. As protein: CASTPGGTSPSSPLHF.

This clonotype was recorded a few times. The chain employs TRBV11-2 and TRBJ2-1, with 12 bases identical to TRBD2. The V and J ends lost 5 bases and 10 bases, in that order; junction bases with no gene match: 12. CDR3 length: 16 amino acids. Germline lookup yields CDR1 SGHAT and CDR2 FQNNGV. DNA for the CDR3: TGTGCCAGCAGCCTCCTAGCGGGGGGGCGACATCGGGAGCAGTTCTTC. Protein: CASSLLAGGRHREQFF. The variable domain in full, completed from reference TRBV11-2 and TRBJ2-1, reads EAGVAQSPRYKIIEKRQSVAFWCNPISGHATLYWYQQILGQGPKLLIQFQNNGVVDDSQLPKDRFSAERLKGVDSTLKIQPAKLEDSAVYLCASSLLAGGRHREQFFGPGTRLTVL.

The gene calls are TRBV6-1 and TRBJ2-1; unclear D gene. This CDR3 is built from 14 residues. Germline V gene sequence: CDR1 MNHNS, CDR2 SASEGT. V was pared by 4 bases and J by 4 bases, with 11 bases between. For the CDR3, the DNA is TGTGCCAGCAGTGGCTTGATCCTATACAATGAGCAGTTCTTC. This encodes CASSGLILYNEQFF.

This chain joins TRBV10-3 and TRBJ2-7; a weak D match, TRBD1 (6 bases). CDR1 is ENHRY, CDR2 SYGVKD, per germline. The CDR3 is 13 amino acids. V dropped 10 bases and J dropped 2 bases, with 15 bases sitting between them. CDR3 protein: CANRTEGAYEQYF. CDR3 bases: TGTGCCAACCGGACAGAAGGGGCCTACGAGCAGTACTTC.

The chain combines TRBV7-6 with TRBJ1-1, with TRBD1 identical over 7 bases. The germline V gene encodes CDR1 SGHVS and CDR2 FNYEAQ. This CDR3 has 15 amino acids. Trimming took 5 bases from V and 3 from J; bases not matched to a gene: 9. CDR3 bases: TGTGCCAGCAGCAGGTCAGGGGGAGTGGACACTGAAGCTTTCTTT. This translates into CASSRSGGVDTEAFF.

There are a few counts of this clonotype. The rearrangement joins TRBV5-1 to TRBJ1-1; TRBD1 might be the D (6 bases). The CDR3 loop spans 13 amino acids. Trimming pared 3 bases from V and 3 bases from J, leaving 9 bases between. Germline V gene data show CDR1 as SGHRS and CDR2 as YFSETQ. This CDR3 reads CASSWRGDTEAFF. The CDR3 DNA reads TGCGCCAGCAGCTGGAGGGGGGACACTGAAGCTTTCTTT.

This clonotype was seen repeatedly, ten times or more. J is TRBJ2-6 and V is TRBV11-2; the D gene is possibly TRBD1 (7 bases). V lost 5 bases and J lost 0, with 14 bases in between. This CDR3 spans 17 amino acids. CDR1 and CDR2 from the germline V gene are SGHAT and FQNNGV. The chain's CDR3 is CASSPAGGFSGANVLTF. CDR3 in DNA: TGTGCCAGCAGCCCAGCAGGGGGGTTCTCTGGGGCCAACGTCCTGACTTTC. The variable domain in full, completed from reference TRBV11-2 and TRBJ2-6, reads EAGVAQSPRYKIIEKRQSVAFWCNPISGHATLYWYQQILGQGPKLLIQFQNNGVVDDSQLPKDRFSAERLKGVDSTLKIQPAKLEDSAVYLCASSPAGGFSGANVLTFGAGSRLTVL.

This clonotype was detected a few times. The rearrangement uses TRBV6-5 and TRBJ2-7; possible D gene TRBD1, 8 bases. The V end was cut by 6 bases, the J end by 7 bases, with 16 bases between. Germline lookup yields CDR1 MNHEY and CDR2 SVGAGI. This CDR3 has 13 amino acids. The CDR3 DNA is TGTGCCAGCAGCCGGACAGGGAGGGGGGAGCAGTACTTC. Translated: CASSRTGRGEQYF.

The rearrangement joins TRBV6-2 or TRBV6-3 to TRBJ1-2; D possibly corresponds to TRBD1 (5 bases). The CDR3 loop spans 14 amino acids. Germline CDR1 is MNHEY and CDR2 is SVGEGT. V was cut by 5 bases and J by 1 base, with 11 bases left in between. CDR3 loop: CASSRDGSNYGYTF. The CDR3 nucleotides read TGTGCCAGCAGTCGGGACGGAAGTAACTATGGCTACACCTTC.

A few counts support this clonotype. V and J are TRBV20-1 and TRBJ2-4; the D is unclear. The germline V and J ends were trimmed by 3 bases and 1 base, with 10 bases remaining between them. The CDR3 covers 14 residues. CDR1 and CDR2 from the germline V gene are DFQATT and SNEGSKA (reference sequence). The CDR3 DNA is TGCAGTGCTAGGAGCCAGAAGGCCAAAAACATTCAGTACTTC. Translation: CSARSQKAKNIQYF.

This clonotype has only a few counts. V and J are TRBV5-6 and TRBJ2-1; 9 positions agree with TRBD1. This CDR3 spans 16 amino acids. Unmatched junction bases numbered 11, after V lost 6 bases and J lost 4 bases. Germline V gene data show CDR1 as SGHDT and CDR2 as YYEEEE. This CDR3 reads CASTSSRGQGYNEQFF. DNA of the CDR3: TGTGCCAGCACCTCGAGCCGAGGACAGGGGTACAATGAGCAGTTCTTC.

This rearrangement joins TRBV19 to TRBJ1-1; D is undetermined. The CDR3 spans 12 residues. Germline-derived CDR1 and CDR2 are LNHDA and SQIVND (reference sequence). Deletions cut 4 bases from V and 4 bases from J, with 7 bases between. The CDR3 nucleotides are TGTGCCAGTAGTAAGGGAACCACTGAAGCTTTCTTT. Translation gives CASSKGTTEAFF.

In its sample, this clonotype was seen many times. This chain joins TRBV2 and TRBJ2-7; TRBD1 matches at 10 bases. Germline assignment: CDR1 SNHLY and CDR2 FYNNEI. The CDR3 length is 14 residues. V dropped 6 bases and J dropped 2; count of bases not matched to a gene: 4. CDR3 nucleotide sequence: TGTGCCAGCAGGGCCGGGACAGGGGCCTACGAGCAGTACTTC. As protein: CASRAGTGAYEQYF.

The genes are TRBV10-3 and TRBJ1-1; a possible D gene is TRBD1 (6 bases). The CDR3 has 14 residues. Germline V lookup: CDR1 ENHRY, CDR2 SYGVKD. Trimming took off 0 bases at V and 5 bases at J, with 10 bases between the two ends. In nucleotides, the CDR3 is TGTGCCATCAGTGAGTCAGGGGGGCGGACTGAAGCTTTCTTT. Amino acid sequence: CAISESGGRTEAFF.

This clonotype has more than one count but fewer than ten. The rearrangement links TRBV4-3 to TRBJ2-3; TRBD1 aligns across 7 bases. The V segment lost 5 bases and the J segment 1 base; nucleotides outside the gene matches: 6. Looked up from germline, CDR1 is LGHNA and CDR2 is YSLEER. The CDR3 is 15 residues long. CDR3 protein: CASSSRGGGTDTQYF. In DNA, the CDR3 is TGCGCCAGCAGCTCCCGAGGGGGCGGCACAGATACGCAGTATTTT.

The chain couples TRBV7-8 to TRBJ2-3; D is unresolved. Germline V gene sequence: CDR1 SGHVS, CDR2 FQNEAQ. V was trimmed by 11 bases and J by 0 bases, leaving 18 bases between them. This CDR3 spans 15 amino acids. The DNA of the CDR3 is TGTGCCCCGAGGCCCTTTAAGCCTAGCACAGATACGCAGTATTTT. Its translation: CAPRPFKPSTDTQYF.

The V call is TRBV5-5, the J call TRBJ1-2; D possibly corresponds to TRBD1 (6 bases). The CDR3 is 13 residues long. The ends were cut back, 5 bases at V and 14 bases at J, with 22 bases in the middle. CDR1 and CDR2 from the germline V gene are SGHKS and YYEKEE (reference sequence). CDR3 region: CASRPHTLDSETF. CDR3 DNA: TGTGCCAGCAGACCCCACACCCTGGACAGCGAAACCTTC.